This T cell receptor beta chain emerged from a study of CD8+ T cells in alopecia areata. The wider study: Each of the treated patients was given oral tofacitinib, 5 to 10 mg twice daily, for moderate-to-severe alopecia areata.

Specified treatment: oral pan-JAK inhibitor, 5-10 mg twice daily. Reverse transcribed after extraction, RNA yielded cDNA as the sequencing template. Clones were sequenced by immunoSEQ multiplex PCR, and TCRdb holds only the in-frame ones, with some missing. The sample holds under 350,000 clones, roughly 64% seen once. Trimming at V came to 0 bases and at J to 2 bases, leaving 6 bases not matched to a gene. The CDR3 covers 16 residues. Germline values: CDR1 SGDLS, CDR2 YYNGEE. Sequencing used CD4+ T cells sorted from blood, obtained at week 24, from a patient treated with tofacitinib. V gene TRBV9 combines with J gene TRBJ2-3, with 7 bases fitting TRBD2. This clonotype was obtained from a human donor with alopecia areata. The CDR3 spells CASSVGLAAHTDTQYF. In DNA form, the CDR3 reads TGTGCCAGCAGCGTAGGCCTAGCGGCGCACACAGATACGCAGTATTTT. Full variable domain (remainder filled in from reference TRBV9 and TRBJ2-3): DSGVTQTPKHLITATGQRVTLRCSPRSGDLSVYWYQQSLDQGLQFLIQYYNGEERAKGNILERFSAQQFPDLHSELNLSSLELGDSALYFCASSVGLAAHTDTQYFGPGTRLTVL.